Presented here are 9 T cell receptor beta chains from one specimen sequenced in a study of OX40 agonist ivuxolimab in advanced cancers. Library preparation used the immunoSEQ multiplex PCR assay. Here the immuneACCESS table is served through TCRdb, limited to in-frame sequences with V and J called. Missing clones are a known gap in these copies; in checked studies unresolved V genes cover under half, and the rest lacks a known reason. The sample data list 60,000 to 75,000 clones, and around 88% of these were observed just once. Approximately 0.86% of the sample comes from the top ten. The sample here was CD4+ or CD8+ T cells sorted from blood, taken in a trial of the OX40 agonist ivuxolimab. Every receptor here comes from an adult with an advanced solid tumor such as melanoma, head and neck, liver or kidney cancer.

This chain connects TRBV25-1 to TRBJ2-7, with D possibly being TRBD1 (6 bases). Germline CDR1 reads MGHDK; CDR2 reads SYGVNS. The CDR3 consists of 14 residues. Trimming pared 4 bases from V and 4 bases from J, leaving 14 bases between. In nucleotides, the CDR3 is TGTGCCAGCAGTGTTCAACAGGGATGGTACGAGCAGTACTTC. Translation: CASSVQQGWYEQYF.

The chain couples TRBV19 to TRBJ1-5; D ambiguous. The germline V gene has CDR1 LNHDA and CDR2 SQIVND (reference sequence). The CDR3 is 13 amino acids. Trimming stripped 3 bases from V and 9 bases from J, with 12 bases between. CDR3 nucleotide sequence: TGTGCCAGTAGTATCGCGGATCCCAGGCCCCAGCATTTT. This codes for CASSIADPRPQHF. The whole variable domain, remainder taken from reference TRBV19 and TRBJ1-5, is DGGITQSPKYLFRKEGQNVTLSCEQNLNHDAMYWYRQDPGQGLRLIYYSQIVNDFQKGDIAEGYSVSREKKESFPLTVTSAQKNPTAFYLCASSIADPRPQHFGDGTRLSIL.

Points on this clone: The sample carries other DNA sequences with the same CDR3. The J gene is TRBJ2-7, the V gene TRBV6-5, with D perhaps TRBD2 (7 bases). The CDR3 runs 13 residues. Between the trimmed V and J ends, which lost 4 bases and 2 bases, there was a span of 9 bases. Germline loops: CDR1 MNHEY, CDR2 SVGAGI. This CDR3 is CASSWGGPYEQYF. CDR3 DNA: TGTGCCAGCAGTTGGGGGGGGCCCTACGAGCAGTACTTC.

The chain links TRBV5-4 to TRBJ2-3, with D perhaps TRBD1 (8 bases). Trimming removed 2 bases at V and 1 base at J, with 11 bases between. Germline CDR1 SGHNT, CDR2 YYREEE (reference sequence). The CDR3 covers 15 residues. CDR3: CASSLTGGGTDTQYF. In DNA form, the CDR3 reads TGTGCCAGCAGCTTAACAGGGGGGGGCACAGATACGCAGTATTTT.

The genes are TRBV5-1 and TRBJ2-3; D possibly corresponds to TRBD2 (5 bases). Germline V gives CDR1 SGHRS, CDR2 YFSETQ. Trimming pared 6 bases from V and 2 bases from J, leaving 13 bases between. The CDR3 covers 14 residues. The CDR3 sequence: CASTIRDFTDTQYF. The CDR3 DNA is TGCGCCAGCACCATCCGGGATTTCACAGATACGCAGTATTTT.

The chain is built from TRBV28 and TRBJ2-7; no clear D. In germline, CDR1 is MDHEN, CDR2 SYDVKM. Trimming removed 8 bases from V and 1 base from J, with 9 bases in between. The CDR3 runs to 12 residues. This CDR3 is CASSRRSYEQYF. CDR3 DNA sequence: TGTGCCAGCTCCAGAAGATCCTACGAGCAGTACTTC. Looking up the rest from reference TRBV28 and TRBJ2-7 gives the full variable domain: DVKVTQSSRYLVKRTGEKVFLECVQDMDHENMFWYRQDPGLGLRLIYFSYDVKMKEKGDIPEGYSVSREKKERFSLILESASTNQTSMYLCASSRRSYEQYFGPGTRLTVT.

The chain combines TRBV6-9 with TRBJ2-7; TRBD2 agrees at 11 bases. The V and J ends lost 3 bases and 2 bases, in that order; junction bases with no gene match: 3. This CDR3 spans 15 amino acids. CDR1 and CDR2 (germline): MNHGY, SVAAGI. The CDR3 nucleotides are TGTGCCAGCAGTTACGATAGCGGGAGGGCCTACGAGCAGTACTTC. This codes for CASSYDSGRAYEQYF.

The rearrangement joins TRBV19 to TRBJ1-4; 8 nucleotides line up with TRBD1. This CDR3 has 15 residues. V shed 4 bases and J 7 bases; nucleotides not matched to a gene: 8. The germline gives CDR1 LNHDA, CDR2 SQIVND (reference sequence). The CDR3 sequence: CASSTIRDRSEKLFF. The CDR3 coding sequence is TGTGCCAGTAGTACAATCCGGGACAGGAGTGAAAAACTGTTTTTT.

This chain uses TRBV11-2 with TRBJ2-1; 7 bases match TRBD1. The J segment lost 8 bases and the V segment lost 1 base, leaving 5 bases of the junction unmatched. CDR3 length: 14 residues. Germline values: CDR1 SGHAT, CDR2 FQNNGV. CDR3 sequence (DNA): TGTGCCAGCAGCTTAGTAACAGGGGAAGATGAGCAGTTCTTC. Its protein product is CASSLVTGEDEQFF. Together with reference TRBV11-2 and TRBJ2-1, the CDR3 gives the full variable domain: EAGVAQSPRYKIIEKRQSVAFWCNPISGHATLYWYQQILGQGPKLLIQFQNNGVVDDSQLPKDRFSAERLKGVDSTLKIQPAKLEDSAVYLCASSLVTGEDEQFFGPGTRLTVL.